This T cell receptor (beta chain) was captured in a study of shared clonotypes between healthy human individuals. The CDR3 consists of 14 residues. Germline V gene sequence: CDR1 SGHRS, CDR2 YFSETQ. The V end was cut by 0 bases, the J end by 7 bases, with 10 bases between. TCRdb's table, derived via immunoSEQ multiplex PCR, lists solely in-frame clones and lacks some. Of some 1,600,000 clones in the sample, 95% to 99% were seen once. V gene TRBV5-1 combines with J gene TRBJ1-4, with D tentatively TRBD1 (5 bases). The sample taken for sequencing was naive CD4+ T cells sorted from blood. As to subset: CD45RA+ positively selected. This receptor was identified in a man aged 30 to 45 in good health. CDR3 sequence reads: CASSLDGGVEKLFF. The CDR3 DNA reads TGCGCCAGCAGCTTGGACGGAGGGGTTGAAAAACTGTTTTTT.